Below, one T cell receptor beta chain is given with its context. The antigen is undetermined. Patients with autoimmune history or systemic immunosuppression were excluded. Germline assignment: CDR1 LNHDA and CDR2 SQIVND (reference sequence). The CDR3 loop spans 14 amino acids. The germline V and J ends were trimmed by 5 bases and 6 bases, with 16 bases remaining between them. These data come from a study of OX40 agonist ivuxolimab in advanced cancers. Study results and caveats: There were, on average, more expanded clones in CD8+ T cells than in CD4+.

Clones were read by immunoSEQ multiplex PCR, and TCRdb kept only the in-frame ones, dropping some. The profile shows 20,000 to 30,000 clones, more than 70% of them singletons. The material was CD4+ or CD8+ T cells sorted from blood, obtained in a trial of the OX40 agonist ivuxolimab. The source of this sequence is an adult with an advanced solid tumor such as melanoma, head and neck, liver or kidney cancer. V and J are TRBV19 and TRBJ1-1, with unresolved D. The CDR3 region has the DNA TGTGCCAGTAGTCGAGTGGCCCTTGCAGCTGAAGCTTTCTTT. Amino acids: CASSRVALAAEAFF.